A selection of T cell receptor beta chains follows, all from one sample in a study of blood T cells in healthy people across ages. TCRdb independently ran MiXCR on the 5' RACE reads; one entry per CDR3 protein. Of about 1.1 million distinct CDR3 sequences listed, around two fifths are singletons. Source material: blood. The source is a young man in good health. Both conserved end residues are part of each CDR3. A D gene is named only where the DNA matches it firmly. Not every row has a clone size; where given, it reads once, few, many or a size class.

clone size	V gene	D gene	J gene	CDR3 DNA	CDR3 protein
NA	TRBV2	NA	TRBJ1-5	TGTGCCAGCAGACCTACAGGGTTCGAGGGTCAGCCCCAGCATTTT	CASRPTGFEGQPQHF
NA	TRBV10-3	TRBD2	TRBJ2-1	TGTGCCATCAGTGACCCCGAGCGGGGGGGCCCCAATGAGCAGTTCTTC	CAISDPERGGPNEQFF
NA	TRBV12-3/TRBV12-4	TRBD2	TRBJ2-7	TGTGCCAGCACCCGGACTAGCGGGGCTTACAATGAGCAGTACTTC	CASTRTSGAYNEQYF
NA	TRBV6-5	NA	TRBJ2-1	TGTGCCAGCAGCCCGTACTCCTACAATGAGCAGTTCTTC	CASSPYSYNEQFF
few	TRBV28	TRBD1	TRBJ2-1	TGTGCCAGCAGTTCCGGGACAGAGACATCTCCCCACTCCTACAATGAGCAGTTCTTC	CASSSGTETSPHSYNEQFF
NA	TRBV7-2	NA	TRBJ1-1	TGTGCCAGCAGCTTAAAGCCGATGCTGAACACTGAAGCTTTCTTT	CASSLKPMLNTEAFF
NA	TRBV18	NA	TRBJ2-4	TGTGCCAGCTCACCGGCGGGTAACCTTCAGTACTTC	CASSPAGNLQYF
NA	TRBV20-1	TRBD2	TRBJ2-1	TGCAGTGCTAGATCGGCTAGCGGGGGGGTGGGTGAGCAGTTCTTC	CSARSASGGVGEQFF
few	TRBV2	TRBD1	TRBJ1-1	TGTGCCAGCGGCCCCGGGACAGGTGAAGCTTTCTTT	CASGPGTGEAFF
few	TRBV12-3/TRBV12-4	TRBD1	TRBJ2-1	TGTGCCAGCAGTCCCGACAGGGGGAAATACAATGAGCAGTTCTTC	CASSPDRGKYNEQFF
few	TRBV4-2	TRBD1	TRBJ1-2	TGTGCCAGCAGCCAAGATACGAAAGGACAGGGTGACTCCTATGGCTACACCTTC	CASSQDTKGQGDSYGYTF
few	TRBV29-1	NA	TRBJ2-1	TGCAGCGTACAGGAAGAAGGGCAGTTCTTC	CSVQEEGQFF
NA	TRBV7-2	NA	TRBJ1-3	TGTGCCAGCAGCCGAGGGGCGAGAAACACCATATATTTT	CASSRGARNTIYF
NA	TRBV5-1	NA	TRBJ2-1	TGCGCCAGCAGCTTGGAAGGAGACGTATCGGGCAATGAGCAGTTCTTC	CASSLEGDVSGNEQFF
NA	TRBV7-2	NA	TRBJ2-5	TGTGCCAGCAGCTTACGAGGGTTTGGGTTCAATGAGCAGTACTTC	CASSLRGFGFNEQYF
few	TRBV4-3	NA	TRBJ2-5	TGCGCCAGCAGCCAGTCCCGGCGGCAAGAGACCCAGTACTTC	CASSQSRRQETQYF
NA	TRBV10-3	NA	TRBJ1-5	TGTGCCATCAGTGAAAGGGAGGGGAGTAGCAATCAGCCCCAGCATTTT	CAISEREGSSNQPQHF
NA	TRBV20-1	NA	TRBJ2-7	TGCAGTGCTAGAGATGTGGGCTACGAGCGGTACTTC	CSARDVGYERYF
many	TRBV10-3	NA	TRBJ1-5	TGTGCCATCAGTCCAGTAAATCAGCCCCAGCATTTT	CAISPVNQPQHF
NA	TRBV6-2/TRBV6-3	NA	TRBJ2-7	TGTGCCAGCAAGGGACTCGCCTACAATGAGCAGTACTTC	CASKGLAYNEQYF
NA	TRBV25-1	TRBD1	TRBJ1-1	TGTGCCAGCAAACGGGACAGCATGAACACTGAAGCTTTCTTT	CASKRDSMNTEAFF
NA	TRBV19	TRBD2	TRBJ2-1	TGTGCCAGTAGCCCTCCTCGGACTAGCGGGACATACAATGAGCAGTTCTTC	CASSPPRTSGTYNEQFF
NA	TRBV6-2/TRBV6-3	NA	TRBJ2-3	TGTGCCAGCTCCTACTTGGACAGCCAAGTAGATACGCAGTATTTT	CASSYLDSQVDTQYF
few	TRBV4-1	TRBD1	TRBJ2-3	TGCGCCAGCAGCTACCAGGGACAGGGCCCCGTAGATACGCAGTATTTT	CASSYQGQGPVDTQYF
NA	TRBV20-1	TRBD2	TRBJ2-3	TGCAGTGCTAGTTCGGCGGGGGGGCTCACAGATACGCAGTATTTT	CSASSAGGLTDTQYF
NA	TRBV20-1	TRBD1	TRBJ1-2	TGCAGTGCTCTCTTGGGACAGGGGGCGCTGGGCTACACCTTC	CSALLGQGALGYTF
NA	TRBV6-1	NA	TRBJ1-2	TGTGCCAGCAGGCCCCCGGGCAGTAACTATGGCTACACCTTC	CASRPPGSNYGYTF
few	TRBV29-1	TRBD1	TRBJ1-1	TGCAGCGTGGGAACAGGGGAATCCACTGAAGCTTTCTTT	CSVGTGESTEAFF